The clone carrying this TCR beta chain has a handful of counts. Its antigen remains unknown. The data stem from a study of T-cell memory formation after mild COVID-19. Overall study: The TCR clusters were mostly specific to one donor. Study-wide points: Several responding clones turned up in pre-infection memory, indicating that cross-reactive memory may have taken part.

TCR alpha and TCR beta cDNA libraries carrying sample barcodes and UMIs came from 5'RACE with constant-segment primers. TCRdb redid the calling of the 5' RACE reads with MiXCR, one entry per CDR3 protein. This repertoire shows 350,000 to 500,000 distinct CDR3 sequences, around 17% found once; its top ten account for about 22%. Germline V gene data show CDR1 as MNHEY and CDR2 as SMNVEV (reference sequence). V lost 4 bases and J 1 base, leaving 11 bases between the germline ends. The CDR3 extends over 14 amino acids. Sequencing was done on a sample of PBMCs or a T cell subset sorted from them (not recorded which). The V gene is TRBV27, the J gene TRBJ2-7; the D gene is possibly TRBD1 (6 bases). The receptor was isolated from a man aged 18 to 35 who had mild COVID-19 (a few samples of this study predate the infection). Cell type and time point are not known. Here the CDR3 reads CASSYAQGSYEQYF. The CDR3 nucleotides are TGTGCCAGCAGTTATGCCCAGGGGTCCTACGAGCAGTACTTC.